This TCR beta chain was captured in a study of cytomegalovirus exposure and HLA in healthy donors. Whole-study context: The approximately 120 validation repertoires and the approximately 630 first-cohort repertoires shared a platform, a later analysis reported. Findings and limits, study-wide: A subsequent analysis found that TCR clusters from the first cohort also tended to co-occur in the 120 or so validation repertoires, with around 94% of cluster scores above 0. 150 or so TCR beta chains were listed as cytomegalovirus-associated. Generally TCR sequences proved uncommon, though certain public TCRs appeared in numerous donors.

TCRdb's copy holds only in-frame clones and misses some; the assay was immunoSEQ multiplex PCR. Of roughly 260,000 clones in the sample, more than 75% were seen once. On this clone: The antigen remains unidentified.

Source material: PBMCs. The TCR originated in a young man in good health and CMV-seronegative.

CDR3 protein: CASRVIWSSYNEQFF. The CDR3 region has the DNA TGTGCCAGCAGGGTTATTTGGAGCTCCTACAATGAGCAGTTCTTC. This chain joins TRBV6-5 and TRBJ2-1; D unresolved. Per the germline V gene, CDR1 is MNHEY and CDR2 is SVGAGI. Trimming removed 6 bases from V and 0 bases from J, with 12 bases in between. The CDR3 consists of 15 residues.